Shown below are 21 T cell receptor beta chains from a single sample sequenced in a study of CD8 T cells in Susac syndrome. RNA in amounts of roughly 0.5 to 1 ug was reverse transcribed with random hexamers. MiXCR was run by TCRdb on the immunoSEQ multiplex PCR reads, yielding one entry per CDR3 protein. The sample contains roughly 120,000 distinct CDR3 sequences, about 95% of which appear only once. Sequenced input: CD4+ T cells from PBMCs. The receptor source for this set is a human donor in good health.

The chain has TRBV7-9 and TRBJ2-3; D unclear. The CDR3 spans 16 residues. The V gene lost 1 base and the J gene lost 3 bases, with 14 bases spanning the gap. Germline V gene data show CDR1 as SEHNR and CDR2 as FQNEAQ (reference sequence). For the CDR3, the DNA is TGTGCCAGCAGCTTAGGGGCAGACCAAGTAACAGATACGCAGTATTTT. Protein sequence: CASSLGADQVTDTQYF.

The J gene is TRBJ2-5, the V gene TRBV18, with TRBD2 matching over 11 bases. The CDR3 loop spans 17 amino acids. The V gene's germline CDR1 is KGHSH and CDR2 LQKENI. The V gene end was trimmed by 8 bases and the J gene end by 1 base; junction bases not matched to a gene: 12. This chain's CDR3 is CASGLGTSGSGQETQYF. For the CDR3, the DNA is TGTGCCAGCGGGCTGGGAACTAGCGGGAGTGGCCAAGAGACCCAGTACTTC.

This clonotype was found once. The chain has TRBV19 and TRBJ1-6, with TRBD1 matching 8 bases. CDR3 length: 15 residues. Germline trimming cut 4 bases from V and 7 bases from J; bases unmatched to any gene: 6. Germline CDR1 LNHDA, CDR2 SQIVND (reference sequence). CDR3 DNA sequence: TGTGCCAGTAGTACCCGGACAGGGAACAATTCACCCCTCCACTTT. Protein product: CASSTRTGNNSPLHF.

This rearrangement joins TRBV4-1 to TRBJ1-1, with D tentatively TRBD1 (5 bases). The germline gives CDR1 MGHRA, CDR2 YSYEKL. V gave up 2 bases and J gave up 1 base, with 20 bases separating them. This CDR3 has 18 amino acids. The chain's CDR3 is CASSQSPHRSGTNTEAFF. The CDR3 region has the DNA TGCGCCAGCAGCCAATCACCTCACCGGTCGGGGACGAACACTGAAGCTTTCTTT.

The chain combines TRBV7-8 with TRBJ2-3; D gene unclear. Germline CDR1 and CDR2: SGHVS and FQNEAQ. The CDR3 spans 15 residues. Trimming removed 5 bases at V and 0 bases at J, with 12 bases between. CDR3 region: CASSDRLTSTDTQYF. CDR3 nucleotides: TGTGCCAGCAGCGATCGGCTGACTAGCACAGATACGCAGTATTTT. The full variable domain, rest sourced from reference TRBV7-8 and TRBJ2-3, is GAGVSQSPRYKVAKRGQDVALRCDPISGHVSLFWYQQALGQGPEFLTYFQNEAQLDKSGLPSDRFFAERPEGSVSTLKIQRTQQEDSAVYLCASSDRLTSTDTQYFGPGTRLTVL.

This chain joins TRBV29-1 and TRBJ1-1, with D possibly TRBD1 on 6 matching bases. From germline, CDR1 is SQVTM and CDR2 ANQGSEA. V was cut by 1 base and J by 3 bases, with 15 bases left in between. This CDR3 comprises 15 residues. This CDR3 reads CSVEANRQDYTEAFF. Written as DNA, the CDR3 is TGCAGCGTTGAAGCTAACCGACAGGATTACACTGAAGCTTTCTTT.

The rearrangement joins TRBV4-1 to TRBJ2-3; 11 bases are shared with TRBD2. Germline V gene sequence: CDR1 MGHRA, CDR2 YSYEKL. The CDR3 length is 18 residues. Trimming removed 2 bases from V and 7 bases from J; junction bases left unmatched: 14. CDR3 sequence reads: CASSQLLGPSGRLNTQYF. The CDR3 nucleotides read TGCGCCAGCAGCCAACTTCTCGGCCCTAGCGGGAGGTTGAATACGCAGTATTTT.

This rearrangement joins TRBV5-1 to TRBJ2-7; the match to TRBD2 covers 8 bases. The germline gives CDR1 SGHRS, CDR2 YFSETQ. The V and J ends lost 3 bases and 4 bases, in that order; junction bases with no gene match: 9. This CDR3 has 15 amino acids. CDR3 sequence (DNA): TGCGCCAGCAGCTCGGGTACTAGCGGTATTTACGAGCAGTACTTC. Protein product: CASSSGTSGIYEQYF.

The V gene is TRBV7-9, the J gene TRBJ2-7; the D gene is possibly TRBD2 (6 bases). The germline gives CDR1 SEHNR, CDR2 FQNEAQ (reference sequence). Trimming took 0 bases from V and 5 from J, leaving 11 bases between them. This CDR3 is built from 14 residues. The CDR3 loop is CASSLAKTRDEQYF. The CDR3, as DNA: TGTGCCAGCAGCTTAGCGAAGACTAGAGACGAGCAGTACTTC.

The gene calls are TRBV6-6 and TRBJ1-4, with D unclear. This CDR3 has 14 residues. Germline assignment: CDR1 MNHNY and CDR2 SVGAGI (reference sequence). V was trimmed by 8 bases and J by 0 bases, leaving 10 bases between them. CDR3 sequence: CASGGSPTNEKLFF. The DNA of the CDR3 is TGTGCCAGCGGAGGCAGCCCAACTAATGAAAAACTGTTTTTT.

This sequence joins TRBV20-1 and TRBJ2-6, with no clear D. This CDR3 is built from 14 residues. The germline V gene has CDR1 DFQATT and CDR2 SNEGSKA (reference sequence). Trimming shortened V by 3 bases and J by 3 bases, and 9 bases separated the two germline ends. In DNA, the CDR3 is TGCAGTGCTAGGAGACAAGATGGGGCCAACGTCCTGACTTTC. This encodes CSARRQDGANVLTF.

The chain has TRBV25-1 and TRBJ2-1; D is unresolved. CDR1 MGHDK and CDR2 SYGVNS come from the germline V gene. Trimming removed 0 bases at V and 9 bases at J, with 3 bases between. The CDR3 totals 11 residues. This chain's CDR3 is CASSEYTEQFF. DNA for the CDR3: TGTGCCAGCAGTGAATATACTGAGCAGTTCTTC.

V and J are TRBV29-1 and TRBJ1-1, with 7 bases identical to TRBD1. CDR3 size: 13 residues. From germline, CDR1 is SQVTM and CDR2 ANQGSEA. V shed 7 bases, J shed 5 bases, and the junction held 10 bases outside the gene matches. CDR3 sequence reads: CSASTGTETEAFF. In nucleotides, the CDR3 is TGCAGCGCTTCGACAGGGACGGAAACTGAAGCTTTCTTT.

V gene TRBV4-3 combines with J gene TRBJ1-2, with a tentative D call TRBD1 (5 bases). V lost 2 bases to trimming and J lost 2 bases, with 12 bases between them. Per germline, CDR1 LGHNA and CDR2 YSLEER. The CDR3 totals 15 residues. CDR3 residues: CASSQLPGGNYGYTF. CDR3 DNA sequence: TGCGCCAGCAGCCAACTCCCTGGGGGGAACTATGGCTACACCTTC.

This clonotype appeared once. This rearrangement joins TRBV7-2 to TRBJ2-5, with no clear D. V dropped 1 base and J dropped 9 bases, with 15 bases sitting between them. The germline V gene has CDR1 SGHTA and CDR2 FQGNSA. The CDR3 spans 14 residues. CDR3 region: CASSLVAASVAQYF. DNA for the CDR3: TGTGCCAGCAGCTTAGTGGCAGCCTCCGTGGCCCAGTACTTC.

The chain has TRBV10-3 and TRBJ1-5; D remains ambiguous. Germline V gene lookup returns CDR1 ENHRY and CDR2 SYGVKD. The CDR3 runs 12 residues. V lost 3 bases, J lost 1 base, and 1 base lay in between. Here the CDR3 DNA reads TGTGCCATCAGTGAAAGCAATCAGCCCCAGCATTTT. It yields the protein CAISESNQPQHF.

The DNA of the CDR3 is TGTGCCAGCAGCCCGGACAGGGTTTACGAGCAGTACTTC. It encodes CASSPDRVYEQYF. The chain couples TRBV11-2 to TRBJ2-7; 8 bases are shared with TRBD1. CDR1 and CDR2 from the germline V gene are SGHAT and FQNNGV. This CDR3 has 13 residues. The ends lost 5 bases at V and 4 bases at J; junction bases unmatched: 4.

The J gene is TRBJ2-7, the V gene TRBV7-2; no clear D gene. V was clipped by 3 bases and J by 0 bases, with 12 bases between them. The CDR3 consists of 15 residues. Germline V gene sequence: CDR1 SGHTA, CDR2 FQGNSA. The CDR3 is CASSLSSSVSYEQYF. The CDR3 DNA is TGTGCCAGCAGCTTGAGTTCTAGTGTCTCCTACGAGCAGTACTTC.

The chain recombines TRBV29-1 with TRBJ1-2, with TRBD1 matching 8 bases. Germline trimming cut 4 bases from V and 0 bases from J; bases unmatched to any gene: 1. CDR1 SQVTM and CDR2 ANQGSEA come from the germline V gene. This CDR3 contains 13 residues. The CDR3 sequence is CSVGGQANYGYTF. The CDR3 region has the DNA TGCAGCGTTGGGGGACAGGCTAACTATGGCTACACCTTC.

J is TRBJ2-3 and V is TRBV7-6; D gene uncertain. Trimming took 4 bases from V and 0 from J, leaving 8 bases between them. Germline loops: CDR1 SGHVS, CDR2 FNYEAQ. The length of the CDR3 is 14 residues. The CDR3, as DNA: TGTGCCAGCAGCTCCAGTGTTAGCACAGATACGCAGTATTTT. It encodes CASSSSVSTDTQYF.

The rearrangement joins TRBV9 to TRBJ2-6; D uncertain. The V end lost 6 bases, the J end lost 0 bases, and 7 bases lay between the germline ends. Germline assignment: CDR1 SGDLS and CDR2 YYNGEE. This CDR3 has 14 residues. CDR3 nucleotides: TGTGCCAGCAACGACTTCTCTGGGGCCAACGTCCTGACTTTC. Translation: CASNDFSGANVLTF.